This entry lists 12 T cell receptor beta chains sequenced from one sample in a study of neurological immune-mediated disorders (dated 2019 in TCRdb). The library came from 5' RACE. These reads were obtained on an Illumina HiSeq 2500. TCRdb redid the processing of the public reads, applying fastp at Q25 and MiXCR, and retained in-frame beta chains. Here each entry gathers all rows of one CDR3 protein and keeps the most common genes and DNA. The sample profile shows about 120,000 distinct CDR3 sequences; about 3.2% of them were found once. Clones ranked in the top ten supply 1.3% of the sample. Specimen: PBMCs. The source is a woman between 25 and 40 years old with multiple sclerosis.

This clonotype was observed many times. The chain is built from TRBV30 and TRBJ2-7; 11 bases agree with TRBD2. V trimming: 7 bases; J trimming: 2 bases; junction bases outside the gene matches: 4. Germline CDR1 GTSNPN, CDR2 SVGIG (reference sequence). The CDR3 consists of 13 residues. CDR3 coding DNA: TGTGCCTCCGGACTAGCGGGTACCTACGAGCAGTACTTC. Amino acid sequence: CASGLAGTYEQYF.

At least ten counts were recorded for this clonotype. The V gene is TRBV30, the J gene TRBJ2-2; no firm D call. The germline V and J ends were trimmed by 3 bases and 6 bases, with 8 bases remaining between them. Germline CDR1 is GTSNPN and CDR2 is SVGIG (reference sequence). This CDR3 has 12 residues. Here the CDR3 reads CAWSWSAGELFF. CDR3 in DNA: TGTGCCTGGAGCTGGAGCGCCGGGGAGCTGTTTTTT.

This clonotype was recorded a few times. The CDR3 here is CASSPGLAGGQGDTQYF. The CDR3 coding sequence is TGTGCCAGCAGCCCGGGACTAGCGGGGGGCCAGGGAGATACGCAGTATTTT. The V and J genes are TRBV7-2 and TRBJ2-3; TRBD2 agrees at 15 bases. CDR3 size: 17 residues. Per the germline V gene, CDR1 is SGHTA and CDR2 is FQGNSA. V dropped 5 bases and J dropped 5; count of bases not matched to a gene: 8.

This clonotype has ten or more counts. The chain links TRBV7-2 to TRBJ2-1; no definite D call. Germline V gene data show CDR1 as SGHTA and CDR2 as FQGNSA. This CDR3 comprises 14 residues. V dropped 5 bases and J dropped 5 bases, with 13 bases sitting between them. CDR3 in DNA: TGTGCCAGCAGCCGACCCGGGCAACACAATGAGCAGTTCTTC. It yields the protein CASSRPGQHNEQFF.

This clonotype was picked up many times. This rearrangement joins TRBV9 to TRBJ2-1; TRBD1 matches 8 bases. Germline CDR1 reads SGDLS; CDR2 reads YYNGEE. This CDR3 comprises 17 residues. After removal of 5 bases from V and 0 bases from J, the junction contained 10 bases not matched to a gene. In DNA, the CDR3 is TGTGCCAGCAGTGTGGGGAACAGGGGGTACTCCTACAATGAGCAGTTCTTC. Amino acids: CASSVGNRGYSYNEQFF.

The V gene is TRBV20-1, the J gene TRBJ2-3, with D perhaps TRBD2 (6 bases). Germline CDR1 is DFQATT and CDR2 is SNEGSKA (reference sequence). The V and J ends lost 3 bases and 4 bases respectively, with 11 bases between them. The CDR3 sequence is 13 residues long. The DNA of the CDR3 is TGCAGTGCTAGGGGTGGAGGGGCAGATACGCAGTATTTT. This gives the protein CSARGGGADTQYF.

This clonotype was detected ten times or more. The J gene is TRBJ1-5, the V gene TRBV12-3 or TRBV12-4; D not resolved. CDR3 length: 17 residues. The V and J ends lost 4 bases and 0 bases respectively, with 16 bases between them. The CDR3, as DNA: TGTGCCAGCAGTTGGACCGCCGGCGCCTATAGCAATCAGCCCCAGCATTTT. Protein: CASSWTAGAYSNQPQHF.

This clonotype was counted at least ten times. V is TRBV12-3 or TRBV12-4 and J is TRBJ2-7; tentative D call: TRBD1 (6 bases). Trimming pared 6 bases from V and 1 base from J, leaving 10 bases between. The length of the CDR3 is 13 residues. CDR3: CASSRTASYEQYF. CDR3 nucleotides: TGTGCCAGCAGCCGGACAGCTTCCTACGAGCAGTACTTC.

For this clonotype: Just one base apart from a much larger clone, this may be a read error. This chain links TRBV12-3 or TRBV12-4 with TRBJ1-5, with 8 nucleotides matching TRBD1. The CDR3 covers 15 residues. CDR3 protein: CASTLETGVFQHQHF. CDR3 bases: TGTGCCAGCACCCTTGAGACAGGGGTGTTTCAGCACCAGCATTTT.

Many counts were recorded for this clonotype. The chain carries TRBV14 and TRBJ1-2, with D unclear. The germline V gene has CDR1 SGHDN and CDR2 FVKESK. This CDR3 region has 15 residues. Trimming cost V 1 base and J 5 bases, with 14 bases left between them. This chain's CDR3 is CASSQGMVGQYGYTF. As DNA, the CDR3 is TGTGCCAGCAGCCAAGGAATGGTTGGGCAATATGGCTACACCTTC.

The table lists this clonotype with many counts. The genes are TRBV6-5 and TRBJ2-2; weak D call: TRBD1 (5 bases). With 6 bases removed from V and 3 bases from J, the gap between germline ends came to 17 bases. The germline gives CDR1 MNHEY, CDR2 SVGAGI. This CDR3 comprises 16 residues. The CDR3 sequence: CASRNQGLGDTGELFF. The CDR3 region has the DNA TGTGCCAGCAGAAATCAGGGTCTCGGCGACACCGGGGAGCTGTTTTTT.

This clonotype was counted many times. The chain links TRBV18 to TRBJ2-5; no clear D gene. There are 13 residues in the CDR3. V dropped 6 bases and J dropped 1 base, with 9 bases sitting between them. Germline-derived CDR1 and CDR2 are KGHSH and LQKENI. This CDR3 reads CASSRSPQETQYF. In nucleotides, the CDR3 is TGTGCCAGCTCTCGCAGTCCCCAAGAGACCCAGTACTTC.